The 8 T cell receptor beta chains below were found in one sample sequenced in a study of T cell clonality in common variable immunodeficiency. Overall study findings and caveats: Fewer deletions and N-nucleotide insertions were reportedly seen in common variable immunodeficiency TCR beta sequences.

Their antigen targets remain unknown. Sequencing was performed with immunoSEQ multiplex PCR; in TCRdb, only in-frame clones are kept and a portion is missing. This sample has around 40,000 clones, each found more than once. The sequencing input was peripheral blood mononuclear cells. The receptors were gathered from a human donor with common variable immunodeficiency.

This clone was detected many times. The read ends 3 residues before the CDR3 terminus; that terminus is restored from the germline J gene. This chain connects TRBV18 to TRBJ2-7; weak D call: TRBD1 (6 bases). The ends were cut back, 1 base at V and 0 bases at J, with 10 bases in the middle. From germline, CDR1 is KGHSH and CDR2 LQKENI. This CDR3 comprises 15 residues. CDR3 DNA (partial): TGTGCCAGCTCACCACGGCAGGACAGCTCCTACGAG. Amino acids: CASSPRQDSSYE. In full, the CDR3 is CASSPRQDSSYEQYF.

Regarding this clone: The observed sequence ends 3 residues before the CDR3 terminus, with the missing tail filled in from the germline J gene. The chain couples TRBV19 to TRBJ2-1; the D gene is possibly TRBD2 (6 bases). CDR3 length: 13 amino acids. Germline CDR1 and CDR2: LNHDA and SQIVND (reference sequence). The V end lost 7 bases, the J end lost 4 bases, and 11 bases lay between the germline ends. This CDR3 reads CASKAGTYNEQFF. The covered CDR3 bases are TGTGCCAGTAAGGCCGGGACTTACAATGAG.

A remark on this clone: The read ends 3 residues early relative to the CDR3; the germline J gene fills the gap. The chain combines TRBV2 with TRBJ1-1; possible D gene TRBD1, 6 bases. CDR1 SNHLY and CDR2 FYNNEI come from the germline V gene. Trimming took 7 bases from V and 0 from J, leaving 12 bases between them. This CDR3 has 14 residues. The sequenced part of the CDR3 DNA is TGTGCCAGCACAAAACAGGGCCTGAACACTGAA. Its translation: CASTKQGLNTE. The entire CDR3 is CASTKQGLNTEAFF. Together with reference TRBV2 and TRBJ1-1, the CDR3 gives the full variable domain: EPEVTQTPSHQVTQMGQEVILRCVPISNHLYFYWYRQILGQKVEFLVSFYNNEISEKSEIFDDQFSVERPDGSNFTLKIRSTKLEDSAMYFCASTKQGLNTEAFFGQGTRLTVV.

Comment on this clone: The read halts 3 residues ahead of the CDR3 end, with the missing end drawn from the germline J gene. The chain is built from TRBV20-1 and TRBJ2-3; 9 bases line up with TRBD1. This CDR3 comprises 14 residues. Germline CDR1 DFQATT, CDR2 SNEGSKA (reference sequence). The junction had 6 bases not matched to a gene; V was cut back by 0 bases and J by 8 bases. The covered CDR3 bases are TGCAGTGCTAGAGACGAACAGGGGGCAGGTACG. Protein sequence: CSARDEQGAGT. In full, the CDR3 reads CSARDEQGAGTQYF.

This clone was counted ten times or more. Sequencing ends 3 residues short of the CDR3 end; the germline J gene provides the rest. The chain employs TRBV30 and TRBJ2-3; a possible D gene is TRBD2 (6 bases). Trimming shortened V by 1 base and J by 0 bases, and 11 bases separated the two germline ends. Germline loops: CDR1 GTSNPN, CDR2 SVGIG (reference sequence). This CDR3 is 15 amino acids long. The DNA read from the CDR3 is TGTGCCTGGAGTGATCCCAGCGGGAGCACAGATACG. Translating it yields CAWSDPSGSTDT. In full, the CDR3 is CAWSDPSGSTDTQYF.

This clone was observed a handful of times. The read halts 3 residues ahead of the CDR3 end, with the missing end drawn from the germline J gene. The rearrangement joins TRBV20-1 to TRBJ2-7; 7 nucleotides agree with TRBD1. The CDR3 totals 13 residues. The germline V gene has CDR1 DFQATT and CDR2 SNEGSKA (reference sequence). The trim removed 5 bases at V and 0 bases at J, leaving 4 bases unmatched. CDR3 DNA, as far as it was read: TGCAGTGCTTATCCAGGGGGCTCCTACGAG. It encodes CSAYPGGSYE. The entire CDR3 reads CSAYPGGSYEQYF.

This clone has a handful of counts. The read ends 3 residues shy of where the CDR3 ends; the end is completed using the germline J gene. The chain is built from TRBV6-2 or TRBV6-3 and TRBJ2-6; tentatively, D is TRBD1 (6 bases). CDR1 and CDR2 from the germline V gene are MNHEY and SVGEGT. This CDR3 has 17 residues. Deletions cut 7 bases from V and 0 bases from J, with 16 bases between. The sequenced CDR3 bases are TGTGCCAGCACCCCGGGACAACTTGTCTCTGGGGCCAACGTC. Residues: CASTPGQLVSGANV. The entire CDR3 protein reads CASTPGQLVSGANVLTF.

This clone was seen a handful of times. The read comes to an end 3 residues before the CDR3 does, leaving the germline J gene to fill in the end. This chain connects TRBV20-1 to TRBJ2-7, with 13 bases that match TRBD2. Germline loops: CDR1 DFQATT, CDR2 SNEGSKA (reference sequence). V was pared by 1 base and J by 6 bases, with 3 bases of the junction left unmatched. The CDR3 loop spans 14 amino acids. The DNA read from the CDR3 is TGCAGTGCTAGAGGTACTAGCGGGAGGGGCGAG. Encoded protein: CSARGTSGRGE. The whole CDR3 protein is CSARGTSGRGEQYF.